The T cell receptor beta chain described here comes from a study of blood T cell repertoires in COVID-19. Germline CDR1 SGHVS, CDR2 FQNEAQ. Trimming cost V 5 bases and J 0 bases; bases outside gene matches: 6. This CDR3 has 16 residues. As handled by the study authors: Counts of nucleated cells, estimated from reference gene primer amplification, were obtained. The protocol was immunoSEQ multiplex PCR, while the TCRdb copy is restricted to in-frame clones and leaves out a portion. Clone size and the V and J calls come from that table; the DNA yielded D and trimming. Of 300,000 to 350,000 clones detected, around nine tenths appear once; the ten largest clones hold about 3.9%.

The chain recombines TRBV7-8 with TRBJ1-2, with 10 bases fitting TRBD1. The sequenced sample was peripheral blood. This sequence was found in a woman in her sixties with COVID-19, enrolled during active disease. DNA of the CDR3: TGTGCCAGCAGCCTATGGACAGGGGGTTCTAACTATGGCTACACCTTC. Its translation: CASSLWTGGSNYGYTF.